These 14 T cell receptor beta chains originate from one sample sequenced in a study of response to subunit inactivated influenza vaccine. MiXCR, run by TCRdb on the RT-PCR reads, gives a single entry per CDR3 protein. The data show hundreds of thousands of distinct CDR3 sequences, around 18% seen once. Sequenced here: PBMCs from blood, sampled roughly 5 days after vaccination. The receptor source for this set is a man between 45 and 60 years old who received an inactivated influenza vaccine.

The rearrangement uses TRBV27 and TRBJ2-3, with 8 bases fitting TRBD2. This CDR3 is 15 amino acids long. V was pared by 3 bases and J by 3 bases, with 5 bases of the junction left unmatched. Germline lookup yields CDR1 MNHEY and CDR2 SMNVEV (reference sequence). The chain's CDR3 is CASSFVRGATDTQYF. The CDR3 coding sequence is TGTGCCAGCAGTTTTGTGCGGGGGGCAACAGATACGCAGTATTTT.

This clonotype appeared a few times. The genes are TRBV25-1 and TRBJ2-2; 9 nucleotides line up with TRBD1. CDR3 size: 17 residues. V gave up 1 base and J gave up 4 bases; unmatched junction bases: 7. Looked up from germline, CDR1 is MGHDK and CDR2 is SYGVNS. CDR3 protein: CASSEFKGTGPTGELFF. DNA of the CDR3: TGTGCCAGCAGTGAATTTAAAGGGACAGGGCCCACCGGGGAGCTGTTTTTT. The whole variable domain, filled in from reference TRBV25-1 and TRBJ2-2, reads EADIYQTPRYLVIGTGKKITLECSQTMGHDKMYWYQQDPGMELHLIHYSYGVNSTEKGDLSSESTVSRIRTEHFPLTLESARPSHTSQYLCASSEFKGTGPTGELFFGEGSRLTVL.

At least ten counts were recorded for this clonotype. This sequence joins TRBV6-2 or TRBV6-3 and TRBJ2-5, with no clear D. Germline V CDR1 and CDR2: MNHEY, SVGEGT. The CDR3 has 13 amino acids. Trimming left V 3 bases short and J 5 bases short, with 10 bases between. The CDR3: CASSYRLGETQYF. In nucleotides, the CDR3 is TGTGCCAGCAGTTATCGGCTGGGGGAGACCCAGTACTTC.

The sample holds a few counts of this clonotype. The chain links TRBV6-1 to TRBJ2-5; weak D call: TRBD1 (6 bases). This CDR3 has 14 residues. CDR1 and CDR2 from the germline V gene are MNHNS and SASEGT. V gave up 6 bases and J gave up 5 bases, with 16 bases separating them. CDR3 nucleotides: TGTGCCAGCAGGCCTAACAGGGATGGCGAGACCCAGTACTTC. It is translated as CASRPNRDGETQYF.

V gene TRBV20-1 combines with J gene TRBJ2-3, with 9 bases that match TRBD1. Losses at the gene ends were 6 bases for V and 2 bases for J; bases not matched to a gene: 9. CDR1 is DFQATT, CDR2 SNEGSKA, per germline (reference sequence). The CDR3 is made up of 15 amino acids. The CDR3 sequence is CSATRRDRVTDTQYF. DNA of the CDR3: TGCAGTGCCACCCGCCGGGACAGGGTCACAGATACGCAGTATTTT.

On this clonotype itself: Given a much more abundant clone one base away, this may be a read error. V and J are TRBV20-1 and TRBJ2-2; TRBD2 might be the D (6 bases). V was trimmed by 4 bases and J by 3 bases, leaving 12 bases between them. The germline V gene has CDR1 DFQATT and CDR2 SNEGSKA (reference sequence). This CDR3 has 14 amino acids. The CDR3 sequence is CSANSGSHTGELFF. DNA for the CDR3: TGCAGTGCTAATTCCGGGAGTCACACCGGGGAGCTGTTTTTT.

This clonotype appeared many times. The V call is TRBV3-1, the J call TRBJ2-1, with 16 bases matching TRBD2. With V trimmed by 2 bases and J by 4 bases, 11 bases remained unmatched. The germline gives CDR1 LGHDT, CDR2 YNNKEL (reference sequence). CDR3 length: 20 amino acids. DNA for the CDR3: TGTGCCAGCAGCCAACCTGGGACTAGCGGGAGGGTCGATTCATACAATGAGCAGTTCTTC. Protein sequence: CASSQPGTSGRVDSYNEQFF.

The rearrangement joins TRBV24-1 to TRBJ2-2; the match to TRBD1 covers 12 bases. Germline V gene data show CDR1 as KGHDR and CDR2 as SFDVKD. V lost 4 bases to trimming and J lost 6 bases; unmatched junction nucleotides: 5. CDR3 length: 16 amino acids. CDR3 in amino acids: CATSDPGQGAAGELFF. The CDR3 DNA reads as TGTGCCACCAGTGACCCGGGACAGGGGGCCGCCGGGGAGCTGTTTTTT.

The chain links TRBV28 to TRBJ2-3; D is uncertain. There are 11 residues in the CDR3. Looked up from germline, CDR1 is MDHEN and CDR2 is SYDVKM. Trimming stripped 3 bases from V and 8 bases from J, with 6 bases between. In DNA form, the CDR3 reads TGTGCCAGCAGTTTCGAGGCTACGCAGTATTTT. It translates to CASSFEATQYF.

The gene calls are TRBV29-1 and TRBJ1-2; unclear D gene. Trimming took 1 base from V and 2 from J, leaving 11 bases between them. CDR3 length equals 14 residues. Germline V lookup: CDR1 SQVTM, CDR2 ANQGSEA. The CDR3 is CSVEGGSPNYGYTF. CDR3 DNA sequence: TGCAGCGTTGAAGGCGGTAGTCCAAACTATGGCTACACCTTC. The full variable domain, in which reference TRBV29-1 and TRBJ1-2 provide the parts outside the CDR3, is SAVISQKPSRDICQRGTSLTIQCQVDSQVTMMFWYRQQPGQSLTLIATANQGSEATYESGFVIDKFPISRPNLTFSTLTVSNMSPEDSSIYLCSVEGGSPNYGYTFGSGTRLTVV.

V usage is TRBV12-3 or TRBV12-4 and J usage is TRBJ2-5; maybe TRBD1 (7 bases). V gave up 5 bases and J gave up 7 bases, with 17 bases separating them. The CDR3 totals 14 residues. CDR3 in amino acids: CASSGGTAGATQYF. The CDR3 DNA reads TGTGCCAGCAGTGGCGGGACAGCCGGTGCGACCCAGTACTTC.

Comments on this clonotype: No conserved phenylalanine or tryptophan is present at the end of the CDR3, so a read error is the likely explanation. This rearrangement joins TRBV10-3 to TRBJ2-3; 8 positions agree with TRBD2. J was trimmed by 3 bases and V by 7 bases; bases with no gene match: 6. Germline V gene lookup returns CDR1 ENHRY and CDR2 SYGVKD. The CDR3 is 14 amino acids. This CDR3 reads CAINRGGTTDTQYL. The CDR3 DNA reads TGTGCCATCAATCGCGGGGGGACGACAGATACGCAGTATCTT.

The table lists this clonotype with a few counts. The V and J genes are TRBV9 and TRBJ2-1; 8 bases align to TRBD2. V was pared by 3 bases and J by 8 bases, with 7 bases of the junction left unmatched. The CDR3 sequence is 14 residues long. Germline V gene sequence: CDR1 SGDLS, CDR2 YYNGEE. CDR3 DNA: TGTGCCAGCAGCGGAGCGGGAGCTAGCGATGAGCAGTTCTTC. The encoded protein is CASSGAGASDEQFF.

The rearrangement uses TRBV6-4 and TRBJ2-1; 7 nucleotides align to TRBD1. Germline CDR1 reads MRHNA; CDR2 reads SNTAGT. The CDR3 sequence is 14 residues long. Trimming at V came to 6 bases and at J to 2 bases, leaving 4 bases not matched to a gene. The CDR3 region is CASSAGTAYNEQFF. The CDR3 DNA sequence: TGTGCCAGCAGCGCCGGGACAGCCTACAATGAGCAGTTCTTC.